What follows are 13 T cell receptor beta chains derived from one specimen sequenced in a study of control samples from healthy donors and cancer patients. Produced via immunoSEQ multiplex PCR; TCRdb's table is partial and in-frame only. The profile shows some 150,000 clones, 94% of them singletons. Sample: blood. The receptors derive from a man aged 35 to 55 in good health.

The chain combines TRBV6-6 with TRBJ2-3; 7 positions match TRBD2. CDR3 length: 12 residues. Germline CDR1 and CDR2: MNHNY and SVGAGI (reference sequence). Germline trimming cut 2 bases from V and 15 bases from J; bases unmatched to any gene: 8. The DNA of the CDR3 is TGTGCCAGCAGTTACGAGCGGGGAACACACTATTTT. This translates into CASSYERGTHYF.

The chain joins TRBV5-1 to TRBJ2-1, with TRBD2 matching 11 bases. CDR1 and CDR2 from the germline V gene are SGHRS and YFSETQ. The CDR3 runs 15 residues. V was pared by 3 bases and J by 6 bases, with 5 bases of the junction left unmatched. The CDR3 bases are TGCGCCAGCAGCTCACCGGGACTAGCGGTCAATGAGCAGTTCTTC. Translation: CASSSPGLAVNEQFF.

This sequence joins TRBV9 and TRBJ1-6, with 8 bases aligning to TRBD1. Looked up from germline, CDR1 is SGDLS and CDR2 is YYNGEE. CDR3 size: 15 residues. The V gene end was trimmed by 4 bases and the J gene end by 2 bases; junction bases not matched to a gene: 2. The CDR3 sequence is CASSPQGAYNSPLHF. Written as DNA, the CDR3 is TGTGCCAGCAGCCCACAGGGGGCCTATAATTCACCCCTCCACTTT.

The chain links TRBV30 to TRBJ1-1; TRBD1 matches 11 bases. Germline CDR1 is GTSNPN and CDR2 is SVGIG (reference sequence). V gave up 1 base and J gave up 7 bases; unmatched junction bases: 5. The CDR3 has 14 amino acids. The DNA of the CDR3 is TGTGCCTGGAGTGCGGGACAGGGGGTAAATGAAGCTTTCTTT. This sequence encodes CAWSAGQGVNEAFF.

This clone was observed a handful of times. This chain links TRBV18 with TRBJ1-2, with D maybe TRBD1 (6 bases). The CDR3 totals 13 residues. Trimming pared 4 bases from V and 8 bases from J, leaving 14 bases between. Germline CDR1 reads KGHSH; CDR2 reads LQKENI. CDR3 sequence (DNA): TGTGCCAGCTCACAGCAGGGGATAGAGGGCTACACCTTC. Translated: CASSQQGIEGYTF.

The rearrangement links TRBV19 to TRBJ1-5; 9 nucleotides match TRBD1. The CDR3 is made up of 16 amino acids. V lost 6 bases, J lost 4 bases, and 10 bases stayed unmatched. Germline CDR1 and CDR2: LNHDA and SQIVND (reference sequence). As DNA, the CDR3 is TGTGCCAGTAGCCCCCTGGACAGGGGAGGAAATCAGCCCCAGCATTTT. As protein: CASSPLDRGGNQPQHF.

The gene calls are TRBV20-1 and TRBJ2-7; 11 nucleotides align to TRBD2. Germline trimming cut 3 bases from V and 0 bases from J; bases unmatched to any gene: 1. Per germline, CDR1 DFQATT and CDR2 SNEGSKA (reference sequence). This CDR3 spans 14 amino acids. The CDR3 bases are TGCAGTGCTAGTAGCGGGGGGGGCTCCTACGAGCAGTACTTC. This gives the protein CSASSGGGSYEQYF.

As for this clone: The sample contains more than one DNA sequence encoding this CDR3. V is TRBV6-5 and J is TRBJ1-4; D is undetermined. The CDR3 is 14 amino acids. CDR1 MNHEY and CDR2 SVGAGI come from the germline V gene. Between the trimmed V and J ends, which lost 5 bases and 4 bases, there was a span of 11 bases. The CDR3 region is CASSPTGGNEKLFF. The CDR3 DNA reads as TGTGCCAGCAGTCCCACCGGCGGTAATGAAAAACTGTTTTTT.

Remarks on this clone: This same CDR3 is encoded by further DNA sequences in the sample. The chain is built from TRBV19 and TRBJ1-5; TRBD1 is a possible D gene (5 bases). Germline V gives CDR1 LNHDA, CDR2 SQIVND (reference sequence). The length of the CDR3 is 12 residues. Trimming cost V 8 bases and J 6 bases, with 11 bases left between them. Here the CDR3 reads CASRQGGQPQHF. The CDR3 coding sequence is TGTGCCAGTCGTCAGGGAGGTCAGCCCCAGCATTTT.

This clone came up once. The chain joins TRBV9 to TRBJ2-3; the D gene is possibly TRBD2 (6 bases). Per germline, CDR1 SGDLS and CDR2 YYNGEE. The CDR3 totals 16 residues. V lost 4 bases, J lost 1 base, and 16 bases lay in between. CDR3 protein: CASSPPGEPRTDTQYF. Written as DNA, the CDR3 is TGTGCCAGCAGCCCCCCGGGGGAGCCTCGCACAGATACGCAGTATTTT.

V and J are TRBV14 and TRBJ2-5; D is possibly TRBD1 (6 bases). Germline V gives CDR1 SGHDN, CDR2 FVKESK. The ends were cut back, 5 bases at V and 4 bases at J, with 17 bases in the middle. There are 15 residues in the CDR3. CDR3 in amino acids: CASSTFWGRGETQYF. In DNA form, the CDR3 reads TGTGCCAGCAGCACCTTCTGGGGGCGCGGAGAGACCCAGTACTTC.

V gene TRBV2 combines with J gene TRBJ1-1; unclear D gene. The CDR3 runs to 14 residues. Germline lookup yields CDR1 SNHLY and CDR2 FYNNEI. V lost 6 bases and J 0 bases, leaving 11 bases between the germline ends. CDR3 region: CASRPRTLNTEAFF. The CDR3 coding sequence is TGTGCCAGCAGACCCCGAACCTTGAACACTGAAGCTTTCTTT.

V is TRBV6-4 and J is TRBJ2-3; 9 bases are shared with TRBD2. Germline V gives CDR1 MRHNA, CDR2 SNTAGT. Trimming at V came to 0 bases and at J to 2 bases, leaving 3 bases not matched to a gene. There are 16 residues in the CDR3. CDR3 sequence reads: CASSDSSGGPTDTQYF. The CDR3 DNA reads TGTGCCAGCAGTGACTCGAGCGGGGGGCCCACAGATACGCAGTATTTT.